This TCR beta chain comes out of a study of OX40 agonist ivuxolimab in advanced cancers. With regard to the full study: Ivuxolimab was an agonistic, fully human IgG2 monoclonal antibody directed against OX40 (CD134), a costimulatory receptor. The point of sequencing TCRbeta in the periphery was to test whether ivuxolimab changed TCR sequence diversity and drove clonal T-cell expansion. The paper describes the monotherapy dose-escalation part (N of about 50 patients) of the phase I trial of ivuxolimab. Prior anti-PD-1, anti-PD-L1 or anti-CTLA-4 therapy was permitted, and 40% to 50% of dose-escalation patients had received checkpoint inhibitors. In the dose-escalation cohort, over 65% of patients were male, and the mean age was approximately 60 years, with a range of about 23 to 85. Intravenous ivuxolimab was administered to patients every 2 weeks at six dose levels: 0.01, 0.1, 0.3, 1.5, 3 and 10 mg/kg. Partial responses occurred in three dose-escalation patients: two with cutaneous melanoma and one with hepatocellular carcinoma. Among the approximately 50 dose-escalation patients, around 19 had hepatocellular carcinoma, approximately 15 melanoma, 9 renal cell carcinoma and 9 head and neck cancer.

A remark on this clone: What this receptor recognizes is not known. No per-base quality is available; no much larger clone lies one base away.

The CDR3 holds 15 amino acids from the cysteine to the phenylalanine. The DNA shown is the 45-base CDR3, in frame from base 1. The germline V gene gives CDR1 as SGHDT and CDR2 as YYEEEE. Between the V and J ends, shortened by 4 bases and 5 bases respectively, the junction contains 16 bases. Overall results and qualifications from the work: Antigen specificity was not determined for the clonally expanded peripheral T cells. After ivuxolimab, CD8+ T cells had more expanded clones than CD4+ T cells on average. Low levels of normalized T-cell clonal expansion were also seen in some patients who did not respond. Clonal expansion of both CD4+ and CD8+ blood T cells was observed from baseline to week 6 at doses 0.1 to 3.0 mg/kg. Partial responders in the 0.1-3.0 mg/kg groups had among the lowest normalized peripheral clonal expansion, especially among CD8+ T cells.

Patients with a history of autoimmune disease or receiving systemic immunosuppression were excluded from the trial. Peripheral blood for TCR sequencing was collected from all dose cohorts at baseline, on cycle 4 day 1, and on cycle 7 day 1. Samples were obtained from an open-label, multicenter, first-in-human phase I dose-escalation trial of ivuxolimab. The trial enrolled adults with locally advanced or metastatic head and neck squamous cell, hepatocellular, melanoma or renal cell carcinoma. Before TCR sequencing, CD4+ T cells and CD8+ T cells from peripheral blood were sorted into separate populations. To sequence the TCRbeta CDR3 region, genomic DNA was isolated from the sorted cells. The immunoSEQ Assay was used to sequence the TCRbeta CDR3 regions. This immuneACCESS table, as held by TCRdb, lists in-frame sequences with V and J called but not all clones. Of the missing ones, under half trace to an unresolved V gene in checked studies; the others have no known cause. The sample table holds about 80,000 clones, of which about nine tenths were seen once. The ten largest make up 6.2% of the sample.

This TCR derives from an adult with an advanced solid tumor such as melanoma, head and neck, liver or kidney cancer. Sample: CD4+ or CD8+ T cells sorted from blood, taken in a trial of the OX40 agonist ivuxolimab. Here the chain combines TRBV5-6 and TRBJ1-5; no D gene call is confident. The CDR3 region has the sequence CASSHLGKGDQPQHF. The nucleotide sequence reads TGTGCCAGCAGCCACCTCGGGAAGGGAGATCAGCCCCAGCATTTT.